Listed below are T cell receptor beta chains from one sample, sequenced in a study of Graves' ophthalmopathy and Graves' hyperthyroidism. MiXCR, applied by TCRdb to the multiplex PCR reads, yields one record per CDR3 protein. Counted here are a few hundred thousand distinct CDR3 sequences, about a sixth occurring once; the ten biggest clones make up roughly 2.3%. Sequencing input: peripheral blood. All receptors come from an adult woman with stable Graves' hyperthyroidism. CDR3s include the opening cysteine and the closing phenylalanine or tryptophan. The D gene is left open where the match is weak. Clone size is given for some rows only: seen once, a few or many times, or a class if the clone is expanded.

TRBJ2-7 | 16 | many | TRBD2 | TRBV27 | CASSPGGGLAAYEQYF | TGTGCCAGCAGTCCCGGGGGGGGACTAGCCGCCTACGAGCAGTACTTC
TRBJ2-5 | 15 | . | TRBD2 | TRBV11-2 | CASSATSGRGKTQYF | TGTGCCAGCAGCGCAACTAGCGGGAGGGGAAAGACCCAGTACTTC
TRBJ2-5 | 14 | many | TRBD1 | TRBV20-1 | CSAKQGPDQETQYF | TGCAGTGCTAAACAGGGGCCAGACCAAGAGACCCAGTACTTC
TRBJ2-5 | 15 | . | TRBD2 | TRBV11-1 | CASSILAGAPETQYF | TGTGCCAGCAGCATCCTAGCGGGGGCACCAGAGACCCAGTACTTC
TRBJ2-2 | 18 | many | . | TRBV27 | CASSFIPNQRDYTGELFF | TGTGCCAGCAGTTTTATTCCTAACCAGAGAGATTACACCGGGGAGCTGTTTTTT
TRBJ1-2 | 12 | many | . | TRBV9 | CASSPQETGYTF | TGTGCCAGCAGCCCCCAGGAGACCGGCTACACCTTC
TRBJ1-1 | 15 | . | . | TRBV6-5 | CASSYLDSWNTEAFF | TGTGCCAGCAGTTATTTGGACAGCTGGAACACTGAAGCTTTCTTT
TRBJ2-4 | 15 | many | . | TRBV2 | CASSEISGRGDIQYF | TGTGCCAGCAGTGAGATTTCGGGAAGGGGGGACATTCAGTACTTC
TRBJ2-2 | 15 | many | TRBD1 | TRBV5-1 | CASSHRTGDTGELFF | TGCGCCAGCAGCCACAGGACAGGGGACACCGGGGAGCTGTTTTTT
TRBJ1-5 | 13 | few | . | TRBV3-1 | CASSHRGDQPQHF | TGTGCCAGCAGCCACAGAGGGGATCAGCCCCAGCATTTT
TRBJ1-1 | 15 | many | TRBD1 | TRBV28 | CASRKRYRGNTEAFF | TGTGCCAGCAGGAAGAGATACAGGGGTAACACTGAAGCTTTCTTT
TRBJ2-2 | 14 | many | TRBD2 | TRBV12-3/TRBV12-4 | CASRTSGNVGELFF | TGTGCCAGCAGGACTAGCGGGAACGTCGGGGAGCTGTTTTTT
TRBJ2-7 | 14 | many | . | TRBV7-8 | CASSPLDRSYEQYF | TGTGCCAGCAGCCCCCTAGACAGATCCTACGAGCAGTACTTC
TRBJ1-5 | 14 | . | . | TRBV18 | CASSPRLRNQPQHF | TGTGCCAGCTCACCGAGGCTGCGCAATCAGCCCCAGCATTTT
TRBJ2-7 | 13 | many | . | TRBV2 | CASSEGTRGEQYF | TGTGCCAGCAGTGAAGGCACCCGAGGCGAGCAGTACTTC
TRBJ2-3 | 14 | . | . | TRBV30 | CARSVPNSRDTQYF | TGTGCCCGGAGTGTCCCAAACTCCAGAGATACGCAGTATTTT
TRBJ2-7 | 12 | many | . | TRBV6-2/TRBV6-3 | CASSDRPYEQYF | TGTGCCAGCAGCGACAGGCCCTACGAGCAGTACTTC
TRBJ2-5 | 13 | many | . | TRBV28 | CASSRQLEETQYF | TGTGCCAGCAGCCGACAACTAGAAGAGACCCAGTACTTC
TRBJ1-1 | 14 | many | TRBD1 | TRBV6-1 | CASSWTGRNTEAFF | TGTGCCAGCAGCTGGACAGGGAGGAACACTGAAGCTTTCTTT
TRBJ2-7 | 15 | many | TRBD2 | TRBV6-5 | CASSYPSSGLYEQYF | TGTGCCAGCAGTTACCCCTCTAGCGGGCTCTACGAGCAGTACTTC
TRBJ2-7 | 14 | many | . | TRBV15 | CATSRVGLDREQYF | TGTGCCACCAGCAGAGTTGGGCTAGACCGGGAGCAGTACTTC
TRBJ2-7 | 15 | many | TRBD2 | TRBV6-5 | CASSSSGTRLYEQYF | TGTGCCAGCAGTTCCTCCGGGACTAGACTTTACGAGCAGTACTTC
TRBJ1-6 | 15 | many | . | TRBV6-5 | CASRNRQDYNSPLHF | TGTGCCAGCAGAAACAGACAGGACTATAATTCACCCCTCCACTTT
TRBJ1-5 | 18 | many | TRBD1 | TRBV4-1 | CASSRRSGTGEGNQPQHF | TGCGCCAGCAGCCGCAGGTCCGGGACAGGGGAAGGCAATCAGCCCCAGCATTTT
TRBJ2-7 | 14 | . | TRBD1 | TRBV7-9 | CASSVPGQGNEQYF | TGTGCCAGCAGCGTACCGGGACAGGGGAACGAGCAGTACTTC
TRBJ1-1 | 14 | many | . | TRBV4-1 | CASSLEPKGKGAFF | TGCGCCAGCAGCCTAGAACCGAAGGGGAAAGGAGCTTTCTTT
TRBJ2-7 | 13 | many | TRBD2 | TRBV12-3/TRBV12-4 | CASRITGGYEQYF | TGTGCCAGCAGGATAACGGGAGGGTACGAGCAGTACTTC
TRBJ2-2 | 14 | many | TRBD1 | TRBV7-2 | CASTGQAGTGELFF | TGTGCCAGCACCGGACAGGCGGGCACCGGGGAGCTGTTTTTT
TRBJ1-1 | 15 | many | . | TRBV28 | CASSHRAEVNTEAFF | TGTGCCAGCAGCCACAGGGCGGAGGTAAACACTGAAGCTTTCTTT
TRBJ1-2 | 13 | . | . | TRBV27 | CASSLGGRGGYTF | TGTGCCAGCAGTTTAGGGGGGCGAGGTGGCTACACCTTC
TRBJ2-5 | 14 | many | . | TRBV29-1 | CSVEDHPGEETQYF | TGCAGCGTTGAAGATCATCCAGGGGAAGAGACCCAGTACTTC
TRBJ2-7 | 15 | many | . | TRBV28 | CASSLVGVVDYEQYF | TGTGCCAGCAGTTTAGTAGGGGTTGTCGATTACGAGCAGTACTTC
TRBJ2-2 | 16 | many | TRBD2 | TRBV12-3/TRBV12-4 | CASRRMGREISGELFF | TGTGCCAGCAGGAGGATGGGGCGGGAGATATCCGGGGAGCTGTTTTTT
TRBJ1-1 | 15 | many | . | TRBV29-1 | CSVGGGWGSVTEAFF | TGCAGCGTTGGGGGTGGGTGGGGGTCGGTGACTGAAGCTTTCTTT
TRBJ1-5 | 14 | many | . | TRBV6-2/TRBV6-3 | CASSWTGLNQPQHF | TGTGCCAGCAGCTGGACTGGGCTCAATCAGCCCCAGCATTTT
TRBJ1-5 | 18 | many | . | TRBV19 | CASSTTGTTKYSNQPQHF | TGTGCCAGTAGTACGACCGGGACAACGAAATATAGCAATCAGCCCCAGCATTTT
TRBJ2-7 | 16 | . | TRBD2 | TRBV7-6 | CASSFGGTSGPRGQYF | TGTGCCAGCAGCTTCGGCGGGACTAGCGGCCCTCGGGGGCAGTACTTC
TRBJ2-7 | 17 | many | TRBD2 | TRBV6-5 | CASSSTLVGTRLYEQYF | TGTGCCAGCAGTTCCACCTTAGTAGGGACTAGGCTCTACGAGCAGTACTTC
TRBJ2-7 | 14 | many | . | TRBV28 | CASSLSGASYEQYF | TGTGCCAGCAGCTTATCGGGGGCTTCCTACGAGCAGTACTTC
TRBJ1-1 | 11 | many | . | TRBV12-5 | CASGLDQEAFF | TGTGCTAGTGGTTTGGACCAAGAAGCTTTCTTT
TRBJ1-5 | 13 | many | . | TRBV11-2 | CASSLSYGQPQHF | TGTGCCAGCAGCTTATCATATGGGCAGCCCCAGCATTTT
TRBJ2-2 | 15 | many | . | TRBV14 | CASSQQLAQGGELFF | TGTGCCAGCAGCCAACAACTAGCTCAAGGCGGGGAGCTGTTTTTT